This T cell receptor beta chain was identified in a study of T cell responses to AZD1222 COVID-19 vaccine. Study-wide findings and caveats: Females outnumbered males among donors, who were mostly white British; clonal diversity was possibly underestimated. Spike-specific TCR breadth and depth both grew after two AZD1222 doses.

Sequencing used immunoSEQ multiplex PCR; TCRdb keeps in-frame clones, though not all of them. The sample yields 80,000 to 100,000 clones, approximately 94% seen once. Remarks on this clone: The antigen is not known.

V lost 0 bases to trimming and J lost 5 bases, with 11 bases between them. Per germline, CDR1 MGHRA and CDR2 YSYEKL. This CDR3 is 15 amino acids long. The chain links TRBV4-1 to TRBJ2-1; unclear D gene. The material was peripheral blood, obtained on day 0 of AZD1222 vaccination. This TCR derives from an adult in good health. DNA of the CDR3: TGCGCCAGCAGCCAAGAGGGTGCCCAACACAATGAGCAGTTCTTC. Translating it yields CASSQEGAQHNEQFF.